What follows is one TCR beta chain and its context. The data are from a study of cytomegalovirus exposure and HLA in healthy donors. It was with 60 Vbeta and 13 Jbeta primers that the PCR ran. The assay was immunoSEQ multiplex PCR, and TCRdb's table has in-frame clones only and misses some. The ten most abundant clones cover around 0.8% of a sample with 150,000 to 200,000 clones. The junction had 5 bases not matched to a gene; V was cut back by 1 base and J by 4 bases. CDR3 length equals 15 residues. Germline-derived CDR1 and CDR2 are MGHDK and SYGVNS. This TCR came from a young woman in good health and CMV-seropositive. The chain carries TRBV25-1 and TRBJ2-7; 9 bases fit TRBD1. The sample comprised PBMCs. The CDR3 DNA reads as TGTGCCAGCAGTGAATTGGGGACAGGGTCGTACGAGCAGTACTTC. Translating gives CASSELGTGSYEQYF.